A single sample gave rise to the 23 T cell receptor beta chains below, sequenced in a study of cytomegalovirus exposure and HLA in healthy donors. In the PCR, 60 Vbeta and 13 Jbeta primers were used. Sequenced by immunoSEQ multiplex PCR; TCRdb stores in-frame clones only, minus some. The profile shows roughly 80,000 clones, more than 60% of them singletons. Specimen: PBMCs. The source is a male donor in good health and CMV-seropositive.

This clone was seen a handful of times. The rearrangement joins TRBV19 to TRBJ2-3, with D perhaps matching TRBD1 (5 bases). CDR1 and CDR2 (germline): LNHDA, SQIVND (reference sequence). The V end lost 2 bases, the J end lost 0 bases, and 9 bases lay between the germline ends. The CDR3 contains 15 residues. The CDR3 here is CASSIRGASTDTQYF. The CDR3 DNA reads as TGTGCCAGTAGTATACGTGGGGCTAGCACAGATACGCAGTATTTT. The variable domain in full, with the rest retrieved from reference TRBV19 and TRBJ2-3, is DGGITQSPKYLFRKEGQNVTLSCEQNLNHDAMYWYRQDPGQGLRLIYYSQIVNDFQKGDIAEGYSVSREKKESFPLTVTSAQKNPTAFYLCASSIRGASTDTQYFGPGTRLTVL.

V usage is TRBV5-1 and J usage is TRBJ1-5; 9 bases map to TRBD1. This CDR3 comprises 15 residues. V lost 0 bases to trimming and J lost 7 bases; unmatched junction nucleotides: 5. Germline CDR1 is SGHRS and CDR2 is YFSETQ. CDR3 loop: CASSLGDRVDQPQHF. Here the CDR3 DNA reads TGCGCCAGCAGCTTGGGGGACAGGGTGGACCAGCCCCAGCATTTT.

V gene TRBV5-5 combines with J gene TRBJ1-1; D ambiguous. This CDR3 contains 13 residues. V lost 2 bases, J lost 11 bases, and 16 bases lay in between. The germline V gene encodes CDR1 SGHKS and CDR2 YYEKEE (reference sequence). The CDR3 DNA sequence: TGTGCCAGCAGCTTTGATCTTGGGAGGGATGCTTTCTTT. Its translation: CASSFDLGRDAFF. The full variable domain, its missing parts supplied by reference TRBV5-5 and TRBJ1-1, is DAGVTQSPTHLIKTRGQQVTLRCSPISGHKSVSWYQQVLGQGPQFIFQYYEKEERGRGNFPDRFSARQFPNYSSELNVNALLLGDSALYLCASSFDLGRDAFFGQGTRLTVV.

The rearrangement links TRBV18 to TRBJ1-1; 7 bases are shared with TRBD1. Germline lookup yields CDR1 KGHSH and CDR2 LQKENI. The CDR3 extends over 15 amino acids. J lost 5 bases, V lost 3 bases, and 9 bases had no gene match. The CDR3, as DNA: TGTGCCAGCTCACCGCGAACAGGGGCCGGGACTGAAGCTTTCTTT. Its translation: CASSPRTGAGTEAFF.

The CDR3 region is CASSEGGSWDTDTQYF. The CDR3 DNA sequence: TGTGCCAGCAGCGAAGGCGGGAGTTGGGACACAGATACGCAGTATTTT. The rearrangement links TRBV9 to TRBJ2-3, with TRBD2 matching 7 bases. Germline V gives CDR1 SGDLS, CDR2 YYNGEE. V gave up 3 bases and J gave up 2 bases; unmatched junction bases: 9. The CDR3 length is 16 residues.

The chain couples TRBV5-1 to TRBJ2-5; D gene uncertain. Trimming took off 0 bases at V and 4 bases at J, with 10 bases between the two ends. Germline V CDR1 and CDR2: SGHRS, YFSETQ. This CDR3 is 14 amino acids long. Written as DNA, the CDR3 is TGCGCCAGCAGCTTGGACCGAGGCTCAGAGACCCAGTACTTC. Protein: CASSLDRGSETQYF. Full variable domain (missing parts from reference TRBV5-1 and TRBJ2-5): KAGVTQTPRYLIKTRGQQVTLSCSPISGHRSVSWYQQTPGQGLQFLFEYFSETQRNKGNFPGRFSGRQFSNSRSEMNVSTLELGDSALYLCASSLDRGSETQYFGPGTRLLVL.

CDR3 sequence (DNA): TGTGCCAGCAGTGAGACAGGGGTGGTAGCTTTCTTT. Its translation is CASSETGVVAFF. The gene calls are TRBV25-1 and TRBJ1-1; 8 bases match TRBD1. This CDR3 region has 12 residues. V trimming: 3 bases; J trimming: 10 bases; junction bases outside the gene matches: 4. The germline V gene has CDR1 MGHDK and CDR2 SYGVNS.

The J gene is TRBJ2-3, the V gene TRBV2; weak D call: TRBD2 (7 bases). CDR3 length equals 14 residues. The ends were cut back, 9 bases at V and 3 bases at J, with 16 bases in the middle. Looked up from germline, CDR1 is SNHLY and CDR2 is FYNNEI. The CDR3 loop reads CARRGGVRTDTQYF. CDR3 nucleotide sequence: TGTGCCAGGAGGGGGGGGGTTCGTACAGATACGCAGTATTTT.

The chain uses TRBV5-4 and TRBJ2-3; 7 nucleotides match TRBD2. The CDR3 extends over 14 amino acids. The J segment lost 2 bases and the V segment lost 4 bases, leaving 4 bases of the junction unmatched. Germline assignment: CDR1 SGHNT and CDR2 YYREEE (reference sequence). CDR3 bases: TGTGCCAGCAGCCCAGCGGGGCACACAGATACGCAGTATTTT. This sequence encodes CASSPAGHTDTQYF.

There are a few counts of this clone. The V call is TRBV6-4, the J call TRBJ1-6, with D possibly being TRBD1 (5 bases). Germline loops: CDR1 MRHNA, CDR2 SNTAGT. The CDR3 has 15 residues. V was shortened by 4 bases and J by 10 bases, with 17 bases between the two germline ends. The CDR3 is CASSVSAAGGSPLHF. The CDR3 region has the DNA TGTGCCAGCAGTGTCTCTGCGGCGGGGGGATCACCCCTCCACTTT.

The V gene is TRBV4-2, the J gene TRBJ2-7; the match to TRBD2 covers 7 bases. The V gene's germline CDR1 is LGHNA and CDR2 YNFKEQ. The CDR3 is made up of 16 amino acids. The V segment lost 0 bases and the J segment 0 bases; nucleotides outside the gene matches: 5. The chain's CDR3 is CASSQETWDYSYEQYF. CDR3 sequence (DNA): TGTGCCAGCAGCCAAGAAACCTGGGACTACTCCTACGAGCAGTACTTC.

The gene calls are TRBV18 and TRBJ2-2; a weak D match, TRBD1 (5 bases). The length of the CDR3 is 12 residues. CDR1 KGHSH and CDR2 LQKENI come from the germline V gene. The V end lost 4 bases, the J end lost 6 bases, and 6 bases lay between the germline ends. CDR3 DNA: TGTGCCAGCTCACTCAGGGCCGGGGAGCTGTTTTTT. As protein: CASSLRAGELFF.

V is TRBV5-4 and J is TRBJ2-1, with TRBD1 as a possible D gene (5 bases). Trimming stripped 1 base from V and 6 bases from J, with 8 bases between. This CDR3 has 13 residues. The germline CDR1 and CDR2 sequences are SGHNT and YYREEE (reference sequence). The CDR3 DNA follows: TGTGCCAGCAGCTTGTTAGGGGCCAATGAGCAGTTCTTC. This encodes CASSLLGANEQFF.

This chain joins TRBV5-4 and TRBJ1-3, with 7 bases lining up with TRBD1. The ends lost 4 bases at V and 7 bases at J; junction bases unmatched: 11. The CDR3 covers 15 residues. The germline V gene encodes CDR1 SGHNT and CDR2 YYREEE (reference sequence). CDR3 amino acids: CASSIGQDMLNTIYF. The CDR3 DNA sequence: TGTGCCAGCAGCATAGGACAGGACATGCTGAACACCATATATTTT. Using reference TRBV5-4 and TRBJ1-3 for the parts outside the CDR3, the full variable domain is ETGVTQSPTHLIKTRGQQVTLRCSSQSGHNTVSWYQQALGQGPQFIFQYYREEENGRGNFPPRFSGLQFPNYSSELNVNALELDDSALYLCASSIGQDMLNTIYFGEGSWLTVV.

V and J are TRBV18 and TRBJ1-2; tentatively, D is TRBD1 (6 bases). Germline V gives CDR1 KGHSH, CDR2 LQKENI. The CDR3 has 13 amino acids. With 3 bases removed from V and 1 base from J, the gap between germline ends came to 6 bases. DNA for the CDR3: TGTGCCAGCTCACCGGACAGTAACTATGGCTACACCTTC. Its protein is CASSPDSNYGYTF.

V is TRBV6-1 and J is TRBJ1-2; 7 bases map to TRBD1. The CDR3 spans 13 residues. From germline, CDR1 is MNHNS and CDR2 SASEGT. V gave up 6 bases and J gave up 8 bases; unmatched junction bases: 9. The CDR3 nucleotides read TGTGCCAGCAGGGTGACAGGGACTGACGGCTACACCTTC. Residues: CASRVTGTDGYTF.

This clone was seen more than once but under ten times. The chain is built from TRBV7-8 and TRBJ2-3; D call uncertain. Germline V CDR1 and CDR2: SGHVS, FQNEAQ. The CDR3 has 13 residues. Trimming shortened V by 5 bases and J by 1 base, and 7 bases separated the two germline ends. For the CDR3, the DNA is TGTGCCAGCAGCCCCCCGGGCACAGATACGCAGTATTTT. Translated: CASSPPGTDTQYF.

The genes are TRBV5-6 and TRBJ2-6; 7 nucleotides match TRBD1. The CDR3 loop spans 15 amino acids. CDR1 and CDR2 (germline): SGHDT, YYEEEE. Trimming at V came to 1 base and at J to 2 bases, leaving 0 bases not matched to a gene. CDR3 bases: TGTGCCAGCAGCTTGCAGGGGGCTGGGGCCAACGTCCTGACTTTC. Residues: CASSLQGAGANVLTF.

The chain links TRBV7-5 to TRBJ2-1; TRBD2 is the table's D call, not checked against the DNA. TRBV7-5 constitutes a pseudogene. The CDR3 has 16 residues. This CDR3 is CVRSRRRGPPYNEQFF. DNA of the CDR3: TGTGTCAGAAGCCGACGGCGGGGGCCCCCCTACAATGAGCAGTTCTTC.

The chain couples TRBV9 to TRBJ2-3, with 15 nucleotides matching TRBD2. In germline, CDR1 is SGDLS, CDR2 YYNGEE. V shed 4 bases, J shed 2 bases, and the junction held 5 bases outside the gene matches. The CDR3 extends over 17 amino acids. CDR3 in DNA: TGTGCCAGCAGCTGGGGACTAGCGGGAGGATTCACAGATACGCAGTATTTT. Translating it yields CASSWGLAGGFTDTQYF. Full variable domain (missing parts from reference TRBV9 and TRBJ2-3): DSGVTQTPKHLITATGQRVTLRCSPRSGDLSVYWYQQSLDQGLQFLIQYYNGEERAKGNILERFSAQQFPDLHSELNLSSLELGDSALYFCASSWGLAGGFTDTQYFGPGTRLTVL.

The gene calls are TRBV7-3 and TRBJ2-7; a weak D match, TRBD2 (7 bases). Germline loops: CDR1 SGHTA, CDR2 FQGTGA. This CDR3 is 14 amino acids long. V was shortened by 3 bases and J by 3 bases, with 12 bases between the two germline ends. The CDR3 coding sequence is TGTGCCAGCAGCTTGGGGGGGCGAGACTACGAGCAGTACTTC. Protein sequence: CASSLGGRDYEQYF.

The chain combines TRBV15 with TRBJ2-7; D might be TRBD1 (5 bases). V was shortened by 4 bases and J by 6 bases, with 13 bases between the two germline ends. The CDR3 loop spans 13 amino acids. Germline loops: CDR1 LNHNV, CDR2 YYDKDF (reference sequence). In DNA form, the CDR3 reads TGTGCCACCAGCAACCTACAGGCGCGCGAGCAGTACTTC. Translating gives CATSNLQAREQYF.

This clone was seen more than once but under ten times. The CDR3 DNA sequence: TGTGCCAGCAGGCAGGGGTCTCATGGCTACACCTTC. This sequence encodes CASRQGSHGYTF. The rearrangement uses TRBV6-5 and TRBJ1-2, with D maybe TRBD1 (6 bases). This CDR3 comprises 12 residues. Trimming removed 6 bases at V and 6 bases at J, with 11 bases between. The germline V gene encodes CDR1 MNHEY and CDR2 SVGAGI.